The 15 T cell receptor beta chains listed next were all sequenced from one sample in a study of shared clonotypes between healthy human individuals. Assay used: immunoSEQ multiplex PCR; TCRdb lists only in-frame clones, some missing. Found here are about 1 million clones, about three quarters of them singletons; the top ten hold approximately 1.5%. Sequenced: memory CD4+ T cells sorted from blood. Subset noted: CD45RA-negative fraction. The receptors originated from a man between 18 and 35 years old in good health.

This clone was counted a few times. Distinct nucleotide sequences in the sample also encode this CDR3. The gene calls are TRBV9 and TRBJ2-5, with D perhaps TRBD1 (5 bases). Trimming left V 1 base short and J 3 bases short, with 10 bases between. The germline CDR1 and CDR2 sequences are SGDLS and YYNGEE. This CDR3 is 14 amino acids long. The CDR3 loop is CASSVSSREETQYF. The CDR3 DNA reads TGTGCCAGCAGCGTAAGCAGCAGGGAAGAGACCCAGTACTTC.

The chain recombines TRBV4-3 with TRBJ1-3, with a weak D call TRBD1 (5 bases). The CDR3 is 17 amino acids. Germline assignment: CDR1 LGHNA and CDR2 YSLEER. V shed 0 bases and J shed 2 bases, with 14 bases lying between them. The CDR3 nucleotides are TGCGCCAGCAGCCAAGAGAGGGATGGACACGCTGGAAACACCATATATTTT. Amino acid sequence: CASSQERDGHAGNTIYF.

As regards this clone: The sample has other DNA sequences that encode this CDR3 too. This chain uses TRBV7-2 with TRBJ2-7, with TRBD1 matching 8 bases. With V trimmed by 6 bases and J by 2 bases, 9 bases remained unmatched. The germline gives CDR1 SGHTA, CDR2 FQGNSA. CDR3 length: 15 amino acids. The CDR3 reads CASSLTGTGPYEQYF. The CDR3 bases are TGTGCCAGCAGTCTTACCGGGACAGGTCCCTACGAGCAGTACTTC.

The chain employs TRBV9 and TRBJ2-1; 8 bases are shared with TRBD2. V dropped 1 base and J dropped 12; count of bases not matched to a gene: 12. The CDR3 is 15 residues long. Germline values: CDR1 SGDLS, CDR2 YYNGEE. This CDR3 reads CASSVRAGAGEAQFF. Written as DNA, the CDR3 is TGTGCCAGCAGCGTACGAGCGGGAGCTGGTGAGGCGCAGTTCTTC.

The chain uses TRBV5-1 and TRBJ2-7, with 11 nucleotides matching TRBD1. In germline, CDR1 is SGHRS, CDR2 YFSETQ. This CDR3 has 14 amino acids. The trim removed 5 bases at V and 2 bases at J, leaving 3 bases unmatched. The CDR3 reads CASRPGQGAYEQYF. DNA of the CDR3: TGCGCCAGCAGACCGGGACAGGGGGCCTACGAGCAGTACTTC.

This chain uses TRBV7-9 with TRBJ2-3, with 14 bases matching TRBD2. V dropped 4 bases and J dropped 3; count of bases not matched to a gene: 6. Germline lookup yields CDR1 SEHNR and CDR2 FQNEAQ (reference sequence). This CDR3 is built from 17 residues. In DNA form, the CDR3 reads TGTGCCAGCAGCTATGGGACTAGCGGGAGAGTAACAGATACGCAGTATTTT. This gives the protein CASSYGTSGRVTDTQYF.

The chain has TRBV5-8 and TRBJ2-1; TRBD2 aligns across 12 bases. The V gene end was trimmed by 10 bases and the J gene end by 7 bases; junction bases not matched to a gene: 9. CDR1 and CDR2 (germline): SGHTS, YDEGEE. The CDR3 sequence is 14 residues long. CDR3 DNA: TGTGCCGGCCAGACTAGCGGGAGATATAATGAGCAGTTCTTC. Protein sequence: CAGQTSGRYNEQFF. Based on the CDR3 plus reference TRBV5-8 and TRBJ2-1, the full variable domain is EAGVTQSPTHLIKTRGQQATLRCSPISGHTSVYWYQQALGLGLQFLLWYDEGEERNRGNFPPRFSGRQFPNYSSELNVNALELEDSALYLCAGQTSGRYNEQFFGPGTRLTVL.

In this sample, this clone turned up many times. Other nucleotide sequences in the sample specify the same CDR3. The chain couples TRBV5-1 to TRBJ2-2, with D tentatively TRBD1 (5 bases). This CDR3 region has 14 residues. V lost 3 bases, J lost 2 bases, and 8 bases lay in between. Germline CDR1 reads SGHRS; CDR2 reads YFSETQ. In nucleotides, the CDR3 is TGCGCCAGCAGCTCGACAGCAAACACCGGGGAGCTGTTTTTT. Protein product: CASSSTANTGELFF.

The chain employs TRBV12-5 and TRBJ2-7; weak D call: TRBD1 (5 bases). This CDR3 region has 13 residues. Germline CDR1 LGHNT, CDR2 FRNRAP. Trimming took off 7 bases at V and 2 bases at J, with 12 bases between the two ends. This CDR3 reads CASASDRTYEQYF. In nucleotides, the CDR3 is TGTGCTAGTGCTTCAGACAGAACCTACGAGCAGTACTTC.

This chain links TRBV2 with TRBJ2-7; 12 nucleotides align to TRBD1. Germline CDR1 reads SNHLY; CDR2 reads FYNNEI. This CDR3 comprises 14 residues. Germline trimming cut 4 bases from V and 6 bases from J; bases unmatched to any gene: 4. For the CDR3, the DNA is TGTGCCAGCAGTGTGGGACAGGGGGCGCGCGAGCAGTACTTC. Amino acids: CASSVGQGAREQYF.

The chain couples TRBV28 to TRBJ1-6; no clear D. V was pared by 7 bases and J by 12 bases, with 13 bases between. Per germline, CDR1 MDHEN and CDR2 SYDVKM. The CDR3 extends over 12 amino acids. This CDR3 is CASTAVDRPLHF. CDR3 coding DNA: TGTGCCAGCACCGCGGTAGATAGACCCCTCCACTTT.

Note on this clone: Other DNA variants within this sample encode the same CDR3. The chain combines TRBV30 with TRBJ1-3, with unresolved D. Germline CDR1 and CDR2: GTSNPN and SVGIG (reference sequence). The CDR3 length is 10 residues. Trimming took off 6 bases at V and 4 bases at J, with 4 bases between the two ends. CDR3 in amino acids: CACCGNTIYF. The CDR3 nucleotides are TGTGCCTGCTGCGGAAACACCATATATTTT.

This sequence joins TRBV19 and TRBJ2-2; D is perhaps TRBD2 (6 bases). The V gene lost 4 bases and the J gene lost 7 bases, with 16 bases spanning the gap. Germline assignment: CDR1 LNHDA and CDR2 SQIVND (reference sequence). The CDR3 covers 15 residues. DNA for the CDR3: TGTGCCAGTAGTACCCGCCCGTGGGGAGGCGGGGAGCTGTTTTTT. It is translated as CASSTRPWGGGELFF.

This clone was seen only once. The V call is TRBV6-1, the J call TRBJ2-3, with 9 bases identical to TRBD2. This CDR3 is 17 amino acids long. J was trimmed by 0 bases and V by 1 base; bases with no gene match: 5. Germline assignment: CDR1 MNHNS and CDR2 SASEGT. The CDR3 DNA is TGTGCCAGCAGTGAAGGGACTAGCGCCGCTAGCACAGATACGCAGTATTTT. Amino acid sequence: CASSEGTSAASTDTQYF.

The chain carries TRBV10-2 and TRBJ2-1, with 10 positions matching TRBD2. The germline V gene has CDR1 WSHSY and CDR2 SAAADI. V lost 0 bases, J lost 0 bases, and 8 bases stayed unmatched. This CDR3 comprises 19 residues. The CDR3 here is CASSESPAGGPGSYNEQFF. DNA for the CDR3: TGCGCCAGCAGTGAGTCCCCAGCGGGAGGGCCCGGCTCCTACAATGAGCAGTTCTTC.